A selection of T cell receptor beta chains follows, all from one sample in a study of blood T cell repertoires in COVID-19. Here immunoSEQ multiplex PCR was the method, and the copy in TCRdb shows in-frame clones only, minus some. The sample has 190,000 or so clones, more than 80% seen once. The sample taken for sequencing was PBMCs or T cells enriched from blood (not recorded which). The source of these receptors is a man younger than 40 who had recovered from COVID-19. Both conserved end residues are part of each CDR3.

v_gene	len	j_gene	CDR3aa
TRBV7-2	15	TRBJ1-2	CASSLLRTGLYGYTF
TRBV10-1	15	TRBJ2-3	CASSALAGETDTQYF
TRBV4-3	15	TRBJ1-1	CASSQDIRGWTEAFF
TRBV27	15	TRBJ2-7	CASSRRLAGPREQYF
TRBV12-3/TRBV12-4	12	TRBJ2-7	CASSPGTYEQYF
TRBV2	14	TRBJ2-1	CASSLTLSGGGEFF
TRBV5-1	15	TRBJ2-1	CASSLLALVSHEQFF
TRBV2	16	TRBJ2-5	CASSEEKAGPKETQYF
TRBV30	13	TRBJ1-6	CAWEDRGSSPLHF
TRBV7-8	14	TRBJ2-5	CASSYGQDQETQYF
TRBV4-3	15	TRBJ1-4	CASSQVAGGPEKLFF
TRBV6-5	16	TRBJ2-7	CASSYSAGGINPEQYF
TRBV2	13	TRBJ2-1	CASGQGSYNEQFF
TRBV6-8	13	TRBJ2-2	CASSSTGTGELFF
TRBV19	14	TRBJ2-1	CASSPGTGTNEQFF